This T cell receptor beta chain emerged from a study of T cell repertoires in aging, cancer and after chemotherapy. Study context: Clear clonal overlap appeared across healthy donor samples taken over several months to years.

Peripheral blood genomic DNA, not sorted cells or RNA, was the template. This clonotype is deemed medium-sized. Multiplex touch-down PCR with TRB-A/B primers amplified rearranged V-D-J TRB sequences. MiXCR, run by TCRdb on the multiplex PCR reads, gives a single entry per CDR3 protein. The table records under 5,000 distinct CDR3 sequences, 25% to 30% of them present only once. The receptor comes from a human donor in good health. The specimen was blood.

The CDR3 DNA follows: TGTGCCAGCAGTTACCTGGGGGGAGAGCCTGCAGATACGCAGTATTTT. Translating gives CASSYLGGEPADTQYF. The rearrangement joins TRBV6-6 to TRBJ2-3, with D possibly matching TRBD2 (6 bases). Trimming shortened V by 2 bases and J by 4 bases, and 16 bases separated the two germline ends. Germline V gives CDR1 MNHNY, CDR2 SVGAGI (reference sequence). This CDR3 contains 16 residues.